This TCR beta chain was documented in a study of cytomegalovirus exposure and HLA in healthy donors. Study conclusions and caveats: Later examination showed HLA-associated TCR beta chains had greater clonal expansion than equally common others. Productive rates of about 90% or about 30% were seen for most TCR beta V segments in an earlier analysis. Across all donors, roughly uniform sequencing depth was an assumption of the presence/absence analyses. In a later analysis, TCR beta V- and J-gene trimming showed a link to a missense DCLRE1C variant.

The V end lost 4 bases, the J end lost 6 bases, and 10 bases lay between the germline ends. This CDR3 is built from 13 residues. Germline V gene sequence: CDR1 SGHNT, CDR2 YYREEE (reference sequence). As concerns this clone: Its antigen remains unknown.

PCR was performed using 60 Vbeta and 13 Jbeta primers. The assay was immunoSEQ multiplex PCR, and TCRdb's table has in-frame clones only and misses some. The data show approximately 260,000 clones, roughly 91% seen once. The V gene is TRBV5-4, the J gene TRBJ2-2; TRBD1 is a possible D gene (6 bases). This TCR was recovered from a girl under 10 years old in good health and CMV-seronegative. The sample was PBMCs. CDR3 nucleotide sequence: TGTGCCAGCAGCCCCCAGGGGCCCGGGGAGCTGTTTTTT. It codes for CASSPQGPGELFF.